These 9 T cell receptor beta chains were all obtained from the same sample, sequenced in a study of T cells in Graves' hyperthyroidism and ophthalmopathy. What was amplified from RNA transcripts were TCR beta CDR3 regions. TCR CDR3 regions were first amplified by RT-PCR with HTBI primers. One entry per CDR3 protein, called by TCRdb with MiXCR from the multiplex PCR reads. The table lists 550,000 to 650,000 distinct CDR3 sequences, roughly 15% of them singletons. Sequencing input: blood. These receptors all come from a woman aged 35 to 49 with Graves' hyperthyroidism.

This clonotype was seen many times. The chain has TRBV7-2 and TRBJ2-7; the D is unclear. The ends were cut back, 5 bases at V and 5 bases at J, with 16 bases in the middle. The CDR3 has 14 amino acids. Germline loops: CDR1 SGHTA, CDR2 FQGNSA. CDR3 DNA sequence: TGTGCCAGCAGCCCCCGTCCCTCCCACAACGAGCAGTACTTC. Its protein product is CASSPRPSHNEQYF. Looking up the rest from reference TRBV7-2 and TRBJ2-7 gives the full variable domain: GAGVSQSPSNKVTEKGKDVELRCDPISGHTALYWYRQSLGQGLEFLIYFQGNSAPDKSGLPSDRFSAERTGGSVSTLTIQRTQQEDSAVYLCASSPRPSHNEQYFGPGTRLTVT.

This clonotype was counted at least ten times. The CDR3 region is CASSLCRLGDTQYF. CDR3 bases: TGTGCCAGCAGCTTGTGCAGGCTTGGCGATACGCAGTATTTT. The chain recombines TRBV11-2 with TRBJ2-3; D is undetermined. V gave up 3 bases and J gave up 6 bases, with 13 bases separating them. CDR3 length equals 14 residues. Germline CDR1 reads SGHAT; CDR2 reads FQNNGV.

At least ten counts were recorded for this clonotype. The chain carries TRBV12-5 and TRBJ1-2; TRBD1 might be the D (5 bases). Germline CDR1 is LGHNT and CDR2 is FRNRAP. V gave up 2 bases and J gave up 6 bases, with 10 bases separating them. The CDR3 length is 13 residues. The DNA of the CDR3 is TGTGCTAGTGGTTTGCCTCGAGGGGATGGCTACACCTTC. It is translated as CASGLPRGDGYTF. The full variable domain, its missing parts supplied by reference TRBV12-5 and TRBJ1-2, is DARVTQTPRHKVTEMGQEVTMRCQPILGHNTVFWYRQTMMQGLELLAYFRNRAPLDDSGMPKDRFSAEMPDATLATLKIQPSEPRDSAVYFCASGLPRGDGYTFGSGTRLTVV.

This sequence joins TRBV7-2 and TRBJ2-7; TRBD1 matches at 7 bases. The CDR3 is 17 amino acids. The V and J ends lost 5 bases and 6 bases, in that order; junction bases with no gene match: 19. From germline, CDR1 is SGHTA and CDR2 FQGNSA. The CDR3, as DNA: TGTGCCAGCAGCCACCCCTTAACCGGGACAGCCATGGGCGAGCAGTACTTC. Translation gives CASSHPLTGTAMGEQYF.

This clonotype has more than one count but fewer than ten. The chain couples TRBV28 to TRBJ1-3; D is uncertain. V was pared by 7 bases and J by 4 bases, with 11 bases between. From germline, CDR1 is MDHEN and CDR2 SYDVKM. The CDR3 spans 13 residues. The chain's CDR3 is CASMNVPGNTIYF. CDR3 nucleotides: TGTGCCAGCATGAACGTGCCGGGAAACACCATATATTTT.

This clonotype was recorded many times. The genes are TRBV27 and TRBJ2-7; D may correspond to TRBD1 or TRBD2 (5 bases each). The CDR3 extends over 14 amino acids. V lost 6 bases and J 0 bases, leaving 12 bases between the germline ends. Germline loops: CDR1 MNHEY, CDR2 SMNVEV (reference sequence). Here the CDR3 reads CASSPGPNSYEQYF. The CDR3 region has the DNA TGTGCCAGCAGCCCGGGACCAAACTCCTACGAGCAGTACTTC.

This clonotype was recorded at least ten times. This sequence joins TRBV13 and TRBJ2-5, with 7 bases lining up with TRBD1. V lost 5 bases to trimming and J lost 1 base; unmatched junction nucleotides: 7. In germline, CDR1 is PRHDT, CDR2 FYEKMQ (reference sequence). The CDR3 is 15 amino acids. DNA for the CDR3: TGTGCCAGCAGCCCACGGGACAGCCTCCAAGAGACCCAGTACTTC. Its translation is CASSPRDSLQETQYF.

Ten or more counts support this clonotype. The chain recombines TRBV20-1 with TRBJ2-1, with TRBD1 matching over 8 bases. The ends lost 1 base at V and 3 bases at J; junction bases unmatched: 5. The CDR3 totals 15 residues. Germline CDR1 is DFQATT and CDR2 is SNEGSKA (reference sequence). CDR3 sequence reads: CSARGDRTFYNEQFF. The CDR3 nucleotides read TGCAGTGCTAGAGGGGACAGGACCTTCTACAATGAGCAGTTCTTC.

Many counts were recorded for this clonotype. The rearrangement links TRBV20-1 to TRBJ2-3; no firm D call. With 5 bases removed from V and 3 bases from J, the gap between germline ends came to 6 bases. CDR3 length: 11 amino acids. The germline CDR1 and CDR2 sequences are DFQATT and SNEGSKA (reference sequence). CDR3 in DNA: TGCAGTGCTGGAAAGACAGATACGCAGTATTTT. It encodes CSAGKTDTQYF.